A single sample gave rise to the 8 T cell receptor beta chains below, sequenced in a study of low-dose radiotherapy and immunotherapy resistance in tumors. The time point is: after trial treatment. As to treatment: LDRT plus nivolumab, ipilimumab, low-dose cyclophosphamide and aspirin (RACIN trial). With TRAV- and TRBV-specific primers, first-strand cDNA was made, covering the alpha and beta chains. With a V-primer adapter and a constant-region primer, TCRs were amplified for roughly 20 PCR cycles. From the reads, TCRdb called clonotypes with MiXCR, one entry per CDR3 protein. Here the sample spans 95,000 to 100,000 distinct CDR3 sequences, more than 20% being singletons. Sequences were derived from PBMCs, sampled after low-dose radiotherapy plus immunotherapy. Every receptor here comes from a male donor with prostate cancer.

This clonotype was recorded once. The V call is TRBV29-1, the J call TRBJ1-4, with D possibly being TRBD1 (6 bases). The CDR3 has 13 residues. Per the germline V gene, CDR1 is SQVTM and CDR2 is ANQGSEA. V was cut by 6 bases and J by 8 bases, with 16 bases left in between. DNA for the CDR3: TGCAGCGTCCCGGGAGGGGGGCAGGAAAAACTGTTTTTT. Translation: CSVPGGGQEKLFF.

This clonotype was counted at least ten times. The chain links TRBV6-9 to TRBJ1-4, with D unclear. Germline V gene sequence: CDR1 MNHGY, CDR2 SVAAGI. The CDR3 loop spans 16 amino acids. The ends were cut back, 0 bases at V and 0 bases at J, with 8 bases in the middle. CDR3: CASSYSAGATNEKLFF. The CDR3 DNA reads as TGTGCCAGCAGTTATTCGGCAGGTGCAACTAATGAAAAACTGTTTTTT.

The chain couples TRBV5-6 to TRBJ1-5; 7 bases agree with TRBD1. CDR1 is SGHDT, CDR2 YYEEEE, per germline. The trim removed 4 bases at V and 8 bases at J, leaving 12 bases unmatched. The CDR3 extends over 15 amino acids. The CDR3 DNA sequence: TGTGCCAGCAGCCTCTCGGGACAGAGTGGGGAGCCCCAGCATTTT. This translates into CASSLSGQSGEPQHF.

This clonotype was recorded many times. The chain uses TRBV6-6 and TRBJ1-5, with 7 bases identical to TRBD1. The V and J ends lost 5 bases and 5 bases, in that order; junction bases with no gene match: 6. CDR3 length: 14 residues. The germline V gene encodes CDR1 MNHNY and CDR2 SVGAGI (reference sequence). For the CDR3, the DNA is TGTGCCAGCAGTCGCACAGGGGAGTATCAGCCCCAGCATTTT. Translation: CASSRTGEYQPQHF.

The chain employs TRBV7-2 and TRBJ2-2, with 12 positions matching TRBD2. The CDR3 runs 16 residues. In germline, CDR1 is SGHTA, CDR2 FQGNSA. The J segment lost 8 bases and the V segment lost 2 bases, leaving 6 bases of the junction unmatched. CDR3 DNA sequence: TGTGCCAGCAGCTTATCTCGGACTAGCGGGAAGGGGGAGCTGTTTTTT. Protein: CASSLSRTSGKGELFF.

There are many counts of this clonotype. The chain links TRBV27 to TRBJ2-2; D is unresolved. This CDR3 has 13 amino acids. The germline gives CDR1 MNHEY, CDR2 SMNVEV (reference sequence). Trimming removed 3 bases from V and 6 bases from J, with 8 bases in between. The CDR3 region is CASSLGLAGELFF. CDR3 sequence (DNA): TGTGCCAGCAGTTTGGGCCTAGCCGGGGAGCTGTTTTTT.

In this sample, this clonotype turned up many times. V gene TRBV5-1 combines with J gene TRBJ2-2; no reliable D call. V was trimmed by 4 bases and J by 6 bases, leaving 10 bases between them. This CDR3 has 13 amino acids. The germline V gene has CDR1 SGHRS and CDR2 YFSETQ. This CDR3 is CASSLRFPGELFF. In DNA, the CDR3 is TGCGCCAGCAGCCTTCGTTTTCCCGGGGAGCTGTTTTTT.

Ten or more counts support this clonotype. The chain has TRBV20-1 and TRBJ2-2; D is tentatively TRBD1 or TRBD2 (6 bases each). The CDR3 spans 15 residues. CDR1 and CDR2 (germline): DFQATT, SNEGSKA (reference sequence). V gave up 6 bases and J gave up 2 bases, with 16 bases separating them. CDR3 nucleotides: TGCAGTGCAAGGAGGGGGGCCCTAAACACCGGGGAGCTGTTTTTT. Translation: CSARRGALNTGELFF.